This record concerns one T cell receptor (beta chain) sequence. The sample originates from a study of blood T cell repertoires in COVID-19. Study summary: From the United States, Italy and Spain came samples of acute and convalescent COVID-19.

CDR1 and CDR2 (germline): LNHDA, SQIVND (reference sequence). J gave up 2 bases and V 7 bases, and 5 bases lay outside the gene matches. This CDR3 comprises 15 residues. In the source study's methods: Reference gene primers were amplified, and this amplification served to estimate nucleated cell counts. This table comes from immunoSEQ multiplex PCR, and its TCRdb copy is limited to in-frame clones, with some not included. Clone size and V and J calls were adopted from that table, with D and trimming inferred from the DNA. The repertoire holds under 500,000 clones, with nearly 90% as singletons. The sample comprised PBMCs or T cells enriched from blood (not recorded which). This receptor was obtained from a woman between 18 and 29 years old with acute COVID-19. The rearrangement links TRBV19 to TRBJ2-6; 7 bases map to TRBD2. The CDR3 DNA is TGTGCCAGTACCCAAACTAGCGCTGGGGCCAACGTCCTGACTTTC. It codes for CASTQTSAGANVLTF.